The 18 T cell receptor beta chains in this list originate from one sample, sequenced in a study of OX40 agonist ivuxolimab in advanced cancers. The assay was immunoSEQ multiplex PCR, and TCRdb's table has in-frame clones only and misses some. This table has 49,000 or so clones, around 85% appearing once. The sequenced sample was CD4+ or CD8+ T cells sorted from blood, obtained in a trial of the OX40 agonist ivuxolimab. These receptor sequences come from an adult with an advanced solid tumor such as melanoma, head and neck, liver or kidney cancer.

On this clone: A read error may produce the germline difference seen at one junction end. The rearrangement joins TRBV5-6 to TRBJ2-1; D gene uncertain. The CDR3 has 11 amino acids. Germline loops: CDR1 SGHDT, CDR2 YYEEEE. CDR3 in DNA: TGTGCCAGCAGTTTAGGGTCCGACGACCTCTTC. This gives the protein CASSLGSDDLF.

The chain links TRBV6-5 to TRBJ2-3; D remains unclear. The CDR3 extends over 15 amino acids. Trimming stripped 2 bases from V and 2 bases from J, with 11 bases between. Germline V CDR1 and CDR2: MNHEY, SVGAGI. This CDR3 reads CASSYGLAATDTQYF. For the CDR3, the DNA is TGTGCCAGCAGTTACGGGTTGGCAGCCACAGATACGCAGTATTTT.

This clone was detected many times. The J gene is TRBJ2-7, the V gene TRBV7-2; D possibly corresponds to TRBD2 (5 bases). Germline CDR1 is SGHTA and CDR2 is FQGNSA. CDR3 length equals 12 residues. V lost 5 bases and J 7 bases, leaving 12 bases between the germline ends. The CDR3 DNA reads as TGTGCCAGCAGCACTAGGTCGTGGGAGCAGTACTTC. Its translation is CASSTRSWEQYF.

The rearrangement joins TRBV4-3 to TRBJ2-1, with TRBD2 matching 14 bases. Germline assignment: CDR1 LGHNA and CDR2 YSLEER. The ends lost 4 bases at V and 0 bases at J; junction bases unmatched: 8. The CDR3 covers 19 residues. CDR3 bases: TGCGCCAGCAGCCTTGGACTAGCGGGGGGCCATAGCTCCTACAATGAGCAGTTCTTC. The encoded protein is CASSLGLAGGHSSYNEQFF.

The rearrangement links TRBV10-3 to TRBJ1-2; a weak D match, TRBD1 (5 bases). V was pared by 4 bases and J by 4 bases, with 10 bases between. Germline V gene sequence: CDR1 ENHRY, CDR2 SYGVKD. This CDR3 is 13 amino acids long. CDR3 DNA sequence: TGTGCCATCAGTGGCCCAGGGAGCTATGGCTACACCTTC. Translation gives CAISGPGSYGYTF.

This clone was detected only a few times. The CDR3 DNA reads TGTGCCAGCAGCTTAGTTATCAGCGGGGGAGAGAATGAGCAGTTCTTC. Its protein is CASSLVISGGENEQFF. This chain joins TRBV7-2 and TRBJ2-1; 8 positions agree with TRBD2. The CDR3 totals 16 residues. Trimming removed 1 base from V and 7 bases from J; junction bases left unmatched: 9. Germline CDR1 is SGHTA and CDR2 is FQGNSA.

The chain combines TRBV4-3 with TRBJ2-3; 7 nucleotides agree with TRBD2. Germline V gene data show CDR1 as LGHNA and CDR2 as YSLEER. With 4 bases clipped from V and 2 bases from J, the junction kept 3 bases outside the gene matches. This CDR3 is built from 14 residues. CDR3 nucleotides: TGCGCCAGCAGCCTACAGCGGGACACAGATACGCAGTATTTT. This codes for CASSLQRDTDTQYF.

This clone was seen just once. The CDR3 protein is CASSLGRIYGYTF. The CDR3 DNA follows: TGTGCCAGTAGTTTGGGACGGATTTATGGCTACACCTTC. The V and J genes are TRBV19 and TRBJ1-2; D may be TRBD1 (5 bases). The CDR3 is 13 amino acids. CDR1 is LNHDA and CDR2 is SQIVND in the germline V gene (reference sequence). V dropped 5 bases and J dropped 5 bases, with 12 bases sitting between them. Full variable domain (missing parts from reference TRBV19 and TRBJ1-2): DGGITQSPKYLFRKEGQNVTLSCEQNLNHDAMYWYRQDPGQGLRLIYYSQIVNDFQKGDIAEGYSVSREKKESFPLTVTSAQKNPTAFYLCASSLGRIYGYTFGSGTRLTVV.

This clone was observed a single time. The CDR3 sequence: CASSQDRRRRGGHITDTQYF. The CDR3 DNA follows: TGTGCCAGCAGCCAAGATCGTAGAAGGCGGGGGGGCCATATCACAGATACGCAGTATTTT. The chain links TRBV27 to TRBJ2-3, with 9 bases that match TRBD2. Trimming took 6 bases from V and 2 from J; bases not matched to a gene: 21. Germline V gene lookup returns CDR1 MNHEY and CDR2 SMNVEV (reference sequence). CDR3 length: 20 residues.

The chain is built from TRBV18 and TRBJ1-1; D possibly corresponds to TRBD1 (5 bases). Trimming took 6 bases from V and 1 from J, leaving 12 bases between them. This CDR3 comprises 14 residues. Germline loops: CDR1 KGHSH, CDR2 LQKENI. The CDR3 spells CASSLLDRNTEAFF. Written as DNA, the CDR3 is TGTGCCAGCTCTCTCCTAGACAGGAACACTGAAGCTTTCTTT.

The genes are TRBV6-1 and TRBJ2-7; possible D gene TRBD1, 6 bases. Germline V lookup: CDR1 MNHNS, CDR2 SASEGT. This CDR3 region has 12 residues. V dropped 2 bases and J dropped 4 bases, with 6 bases sitting between them. CDR3 nucleotides: TGTGCCAGCAGTGAACAGGGGTACGAGCAGTACTTC. Translating gives CASSEQGYEQYF.

V usage is TRBV6-4 and J usage is TRBJ2-3; 11 bases match TRBD1. V dropped 3 bases and J dropped 9; count of bases not matched to a gene: 11. CDR3 length: 16 residues. Per germline, CDR1 MRHNA and CDR2 SNTAGT. CDR3 DNA sequence: TGTGCCAGCAGTGAGGGGCCCCCCTGGACAGGGGGCACGCAGTATTTT. This sequence encodes CASSEGPPWTGGTQYF.

V is TRBV10-1 and J is TRBJ2-1, with a weak D call TRBD1 (5 bases). V dropped 2 bases and J dropped 7 bases, with 9 bases sitting between them. Germline V CDR1 and CDR2: WNHNN, SYGVQD (reference sequence). This CDR3 is built from 13 residues. CDR3 bases: TGCGCCAGCAGTGAGGCAGGGTGGAATGAGCAGTTCTTC. Its protein product is CASSEAGWNEQFF.

The J gene is TRBJ1-3, the V gene TRBV5-1; no firm D call. Germline CDR1 and CDR2: SGHRS and YFSETQ. The CDR3 runs to 16 residues. Trimming pared 0 bases from V and 0 bases from J, leaving 10 bases between. CDR3 nucleotides: TGCGCCAGCAGCTTGGGTGCCCTGGGCTCTGGAAACACCATATATTTT. It specifies CASSLGALGSGNTIYF.

The V gene is TRBV2, the J gene TRBJ1-1; D is undetermined. The CDR3 is 13 residues long. Trimming cost V 3 bases and J 5 bases, with 10 bases left between them. Per germline, CDR1 SNHLY and CDR2 FYNNEI. The CDR3 loop is CASSEAETTEAFF. In DNA, the CDR3 is TGTGCCAGCAGTGAGGCGGAAACAACTGAAGCTTTCTTT.

The genes are TRBV13 and TRBJ1-6, with 9 bases identical to TRBD1. The CDR3 covers 14 residues. Germline V gene sequence: CDR1 PRHDT, CDR2 FYEKMQ (reference sequence). Trimming at V came to 4 bases and at J to 10 bases, leaving 5 bases not matched to a gene. CDR3: CASSSRDRASPLHF. The DNA for the CDR3 is TGTGCCAGCAGCTCCCGGGACAGGGCATCACCCCTCCACTTT.

A single count supports this clone. Sequence at one end of the junction differs from germline and may be a read error. V is TRBV19 and J is TRBJ1-4; D not resolved. This CDR3 has 16 residues. Germline V gene lookup returns CDR1 LNHDA and CDR2 SQIVND (reference sequence). This chain's CDR3 is CASMAPEYSTNEKLFF. The CDR3 coding sequence is TGTGCGAGTATGGCCCCGGAGTACTCAACTAATGAAAAACTGTTTTTT.

V usage is TRBV11-3 and J usage is TRBJ2-7, with D possibly matching TRBD2 (6 bases). The germline V gene encodes CDR1 SGHNT and CDR2 YENEEA. CDR3 size: 13 residues. Trimming cost V 6 bases and J 6 bases, with 15 bases left between them. CDR3 nucleotides: TGTGCCAGCAGTCGTGGGGGGTTTAGCGAGCAGTACTTC. It is translated as CASSRGGFSEQYF.